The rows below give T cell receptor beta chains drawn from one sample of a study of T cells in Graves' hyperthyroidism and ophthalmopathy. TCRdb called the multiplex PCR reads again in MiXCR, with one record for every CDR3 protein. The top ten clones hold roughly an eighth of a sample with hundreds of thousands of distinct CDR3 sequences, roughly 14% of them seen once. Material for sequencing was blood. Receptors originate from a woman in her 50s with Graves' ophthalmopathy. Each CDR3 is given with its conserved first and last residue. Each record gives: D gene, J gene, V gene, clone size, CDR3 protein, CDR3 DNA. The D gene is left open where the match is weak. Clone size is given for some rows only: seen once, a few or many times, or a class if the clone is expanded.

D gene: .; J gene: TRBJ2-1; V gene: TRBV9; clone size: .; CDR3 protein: CASTPRLFGSEGYNEQFF; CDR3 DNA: TGTGCCAGCACCCCGCGTTTGTTCGGGAGTGAAGGGTACAATGAGCAGTTCTTC
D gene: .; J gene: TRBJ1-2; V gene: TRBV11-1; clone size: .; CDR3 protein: CASSLRGSANNYGYTF; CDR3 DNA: TGTGCCAGCAGCTTACGGGGGTCGGCGAATAACTATGGCTACACCTTC
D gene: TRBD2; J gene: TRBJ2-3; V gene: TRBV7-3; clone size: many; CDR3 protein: CASSRLGGDTQYF; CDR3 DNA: TGTGCCAGCAGCCGCTTGGGGGGGGATACGCAGTATTTT
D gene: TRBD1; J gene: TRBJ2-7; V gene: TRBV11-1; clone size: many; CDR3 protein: CASSLGPGQGAYEQYF; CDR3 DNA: TGTGCCAGCAGCTTAGGACCGGGACAGGGGGCCTACGAGCAGTACTTC
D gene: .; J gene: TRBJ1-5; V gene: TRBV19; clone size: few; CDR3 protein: CASRNRDRNQPQHF; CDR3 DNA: TGTGCCAGTAGGAACAGGGACCGCAATCAGCCCCAGCATTTT
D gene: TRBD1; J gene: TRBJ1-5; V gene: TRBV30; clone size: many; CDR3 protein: CAWSVGTGIMKPQHF; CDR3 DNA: TGTGCCTGGAGTGTCGGGACAGGTATCATGAAGCCCCAGCATTTT
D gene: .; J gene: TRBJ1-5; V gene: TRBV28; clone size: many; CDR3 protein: CASSLLSSPQPQHF; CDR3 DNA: TGTGCCAGCAGTTTATTGTCCTCCCCTCAGCCCCAGCATTTT
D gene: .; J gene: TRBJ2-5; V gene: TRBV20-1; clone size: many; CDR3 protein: CSARPGHDETQYF; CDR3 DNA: TGCAGTGCTAGGCCGGGACACGACGAGACCCAGTACTTC
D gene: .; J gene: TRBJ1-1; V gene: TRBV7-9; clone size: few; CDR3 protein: CASSPPSGSGTEAFF; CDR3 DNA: TGTGCCAGCAGTCCTCCTTCAGGGTCAGGGACTGAAGCTTTCTTT
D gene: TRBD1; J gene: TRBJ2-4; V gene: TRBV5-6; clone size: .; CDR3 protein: CASSTTGGVGKNIQYF; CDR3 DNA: TGTGCCAGCAGCACTACAGGGGGCGTCGGCAAAAACATTCAGTACTTC
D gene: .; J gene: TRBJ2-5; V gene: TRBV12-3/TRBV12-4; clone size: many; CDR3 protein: CASSFSGSWETQYF; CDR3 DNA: TGTGCCAGCAGTTTCTCGGGGTCGTGGGAGACCCAGTACTTC
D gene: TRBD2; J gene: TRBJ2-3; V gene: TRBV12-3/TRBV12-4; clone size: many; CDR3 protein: CASVASGRRADTQYF; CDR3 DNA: TGTGCCAGTGTTGCTAGCGGGAGGAGGGCAGATACGCAGTATTTT
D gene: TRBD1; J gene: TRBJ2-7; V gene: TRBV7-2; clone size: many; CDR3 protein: CASSLGQGVPYEQYF; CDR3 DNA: TGTGCCAGCAGCTTGGGACAGGGGGTCCCCTACGAGCAGTACTTC
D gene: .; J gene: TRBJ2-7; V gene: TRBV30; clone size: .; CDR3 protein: CAWSVLSSDEQYF; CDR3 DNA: TGTGCCTGGAGTGTACTGAGCAGCGACGAGCAGTACTTC
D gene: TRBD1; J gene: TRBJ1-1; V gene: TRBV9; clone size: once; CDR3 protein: CASSAQGGLTEAFF; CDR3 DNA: TGTGCCAGCAGCGCTCAGGGGGGGCTCACTGAAGCTTTCTTT
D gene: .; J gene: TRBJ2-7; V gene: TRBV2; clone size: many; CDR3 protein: CASSEMPGSYEQYF; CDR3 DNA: TGTGCCAGCAGTGAAATGCCAGGGAGCTACGAGCAGTACTTC
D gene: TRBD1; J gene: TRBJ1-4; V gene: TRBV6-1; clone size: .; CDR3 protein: CASRQGEKLFF; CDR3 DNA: TGTGCCAGCAGACAGGGGGAAAAACTGTTTTTT
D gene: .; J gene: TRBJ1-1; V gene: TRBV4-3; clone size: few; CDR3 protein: CASSPTGEGADTEAFF; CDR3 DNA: TGCGCCAGCAGCCCTACGGGTGAAGGGGCGGACACTGAAGCTTTCTTT
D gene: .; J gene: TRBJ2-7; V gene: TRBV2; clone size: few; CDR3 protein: CASAWSMTGYEQYF; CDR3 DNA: TGTGCCAGCGCCTGGTCGATGACAGGCTACGAGCAGTACTTC
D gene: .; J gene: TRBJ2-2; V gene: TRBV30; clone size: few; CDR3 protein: CAWSGLHGPELFF; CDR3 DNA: TGTGCCTGGAGCGGTCTTCACGGCCCGGAGCTGTTTTTT
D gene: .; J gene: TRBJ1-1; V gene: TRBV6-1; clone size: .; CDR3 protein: CASRTRDTEAFF; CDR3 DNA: TGTGCCAGCAGGACCAGGGACACTGAAGCTTTCTTT
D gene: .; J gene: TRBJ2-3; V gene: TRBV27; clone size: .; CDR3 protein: CASSLSSQNTQYF; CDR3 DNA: TGTGCCAGCAGTTTATCGTCCCAGAATACGCAGTATTTT
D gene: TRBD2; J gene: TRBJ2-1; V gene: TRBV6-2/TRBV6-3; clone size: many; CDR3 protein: CASSYNPGLAGATPIREQFF; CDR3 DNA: TGTGCCAGCAGTTACAACCCGGGACTAGCGGGAGCTACGCCCATTAGGGAGCAGTTCTTC
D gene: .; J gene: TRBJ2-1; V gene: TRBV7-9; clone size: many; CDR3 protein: CASSLRGANEQFF; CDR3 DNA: TGTGCCAGCAGCTTACGGGGGGCTAATGAGCAGTTCTTC
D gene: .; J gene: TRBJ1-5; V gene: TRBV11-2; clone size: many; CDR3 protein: CASSLVSLVRPQPQHF; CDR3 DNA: TGTGCCAGCAGCTTAGTATCGTTGGTACGCCCCCAGCCCCAGCATTTT
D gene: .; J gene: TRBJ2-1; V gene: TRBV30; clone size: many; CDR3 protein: CAWSERVGEQFF; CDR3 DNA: TGTGCCTGGAGCGAAAGGGTGGGCGAGCAGTTCTTC
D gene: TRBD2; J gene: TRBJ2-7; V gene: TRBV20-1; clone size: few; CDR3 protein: CSARDFGTSGYEQYF; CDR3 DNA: TGCAGTGCTAGAGATTTCGGGACTAGCGGCTACGAGCAGTACTTC
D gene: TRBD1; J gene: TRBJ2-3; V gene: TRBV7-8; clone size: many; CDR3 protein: CASSFLGQGGDTQYF; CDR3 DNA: TGTGCCAGCAGCTTTCTGGGACAGGGGGGCGATACGCAGTATTTT
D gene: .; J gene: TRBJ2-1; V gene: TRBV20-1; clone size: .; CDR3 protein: CSASNGGIGEDEQFF; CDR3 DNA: TGCAGTGCTAGTAATGGCGGGATAGGGGAGGATGAGCAGTTCTTC
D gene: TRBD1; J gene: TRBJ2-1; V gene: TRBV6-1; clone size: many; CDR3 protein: CASGPGQTYNEQFF; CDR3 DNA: TGTGCCAGCGGACCGGGACAGACATACAATGAGCAGTTCTTC
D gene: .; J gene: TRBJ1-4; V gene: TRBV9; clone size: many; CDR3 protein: CASSVAGLSNEKLFF; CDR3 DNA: TGTGCCAGCAGCGTAGCAGGGCTATCTAATGAAAAACTGTTTTTT
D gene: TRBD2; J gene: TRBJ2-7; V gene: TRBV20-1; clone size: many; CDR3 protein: CSAGTSASEQYF; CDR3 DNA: TGCAGTGCGGGAACTAGCGCGTCCGAGCAGTACTTC
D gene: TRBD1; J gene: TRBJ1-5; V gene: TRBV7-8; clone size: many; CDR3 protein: CASSLGRGLVQPQHF; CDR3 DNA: TGTGCCAGCAGCTTAGGCAGGGGGCTGGTTCAGCCCCAGCATTTT
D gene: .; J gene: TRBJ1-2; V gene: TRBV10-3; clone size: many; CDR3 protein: CAITRDAYGYTF; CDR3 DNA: TGTGCCATCACACGGGACGCCTATGGCTACACCTTC
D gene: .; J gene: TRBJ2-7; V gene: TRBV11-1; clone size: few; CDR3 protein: CASSLGGTSRSYEQYF; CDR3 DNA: TGTGCCAGCAGCTTAGGGGGAACTAGCCGCTCCTACGAGCAGTACTTC
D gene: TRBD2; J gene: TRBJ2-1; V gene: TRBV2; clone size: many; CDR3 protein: CASSDASGTRNNEQFF; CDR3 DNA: TGTGCCAGCAGTGACGCTAGCGGGACCCGTAACAATGAGCAGTTCTTC
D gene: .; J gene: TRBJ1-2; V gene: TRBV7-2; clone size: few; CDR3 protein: CASSLLSLGNYGYTF; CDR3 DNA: TGTGCCAGCAGCTTACTCTCTCTAGGGAACTATGGCTACACCTTC
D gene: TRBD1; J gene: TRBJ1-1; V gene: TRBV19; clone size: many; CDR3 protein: CASTLDREDTEAFF; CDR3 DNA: TGTGCCAGTACCCTCGACAGGGAAGACACTGAAGCTTTCTTT
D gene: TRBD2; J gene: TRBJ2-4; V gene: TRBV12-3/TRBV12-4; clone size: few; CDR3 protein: CASRSGLAGGIAKNIQYF; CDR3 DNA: TGTGCCAGCAGATCTGGACTAGCGGGAGGGATAGCCAAAAACATTCAGTACTTC
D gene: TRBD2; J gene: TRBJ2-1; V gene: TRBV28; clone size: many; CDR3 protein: CASSLPAASGRYNEQFF; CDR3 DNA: TGTGCCAGCAGTTTGCCAGCAGCTAGCGGGCGATACAATGAGCAGTTCTTC
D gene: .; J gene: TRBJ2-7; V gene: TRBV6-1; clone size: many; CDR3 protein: CASRASGWGSYEQYF; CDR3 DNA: TGTGCCAGCAGGGCATCCGGGTGGGGCTCCTACGAGCAGTACTTC
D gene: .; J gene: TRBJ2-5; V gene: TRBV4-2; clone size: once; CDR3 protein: CASSQDPGWLETQYF; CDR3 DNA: TGTGCCAGCAGCCAAGATCCAGGCTGGTTAGAGACCCAGTACTTC
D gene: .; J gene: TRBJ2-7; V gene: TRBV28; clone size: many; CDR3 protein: CASSRVPKEYEQYF; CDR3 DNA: TGTGCCAGCAGTCGCGTCCCTAAAGAATACGAGCAGTACTTC
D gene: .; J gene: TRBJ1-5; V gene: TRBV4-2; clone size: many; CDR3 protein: CASSQDRDSNQPQHF; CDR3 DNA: TGTGCCAGCAGCCAAGACCGGGATAGCAATCAGCCCCAGCATTTT
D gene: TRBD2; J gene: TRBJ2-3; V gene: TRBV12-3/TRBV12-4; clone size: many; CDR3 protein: CASSLLAGGPPADTQYF; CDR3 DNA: TGTGCCAGCAGTTTGCTAGCGGGAGGGCCTCCCGCGGATACGCAGTATTTT
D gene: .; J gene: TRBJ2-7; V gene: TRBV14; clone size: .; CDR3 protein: CASSRTMGGEQYF; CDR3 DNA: TGTGCCAGCAGCCGGACTATGGGCGGGGAGCAGTACTTC
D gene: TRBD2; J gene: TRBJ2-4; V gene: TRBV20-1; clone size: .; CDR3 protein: CSARTLGTSGREAKNIQYF; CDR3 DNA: TGCAGTGCTAGAACCCTCGGGACTAGCGGGAGAGAGGCCAAAAACATTCAGTACTTC
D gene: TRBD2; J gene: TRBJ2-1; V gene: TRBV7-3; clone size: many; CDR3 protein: CASSTSREDEQFF; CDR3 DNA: TGTGCCAGCAGCACTTCACGGGAGGATGAGCAGTTCTTC
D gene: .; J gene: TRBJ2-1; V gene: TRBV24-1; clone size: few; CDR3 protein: CATSDPRQNRASYNEQFF; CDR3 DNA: TGTGCCACCAGTGACCCTAGACAGAATCGAGCCTCCTACAATGAGCAGTTCTTC
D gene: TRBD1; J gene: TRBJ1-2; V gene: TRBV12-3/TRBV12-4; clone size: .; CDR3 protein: CASSFHSQGAGGYTF; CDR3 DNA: TGTGCCAGCAGTTTCCACTCGCAGGGGGCGGGGGGCTACACCTTC
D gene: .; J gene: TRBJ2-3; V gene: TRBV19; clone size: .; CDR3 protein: CASSMSRSDTQYF; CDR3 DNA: TGTGCCAGTAGTATGTCTAGGTCAGATACGCAGTATTTT
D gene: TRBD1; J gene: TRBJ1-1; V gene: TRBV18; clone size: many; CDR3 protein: CASSTGQGPPGDTEAFF; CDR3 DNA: TGTGCCAGCTCAACGGGACAGGGGCCGCCGGGGGACACTGAAGCTTTCTTT
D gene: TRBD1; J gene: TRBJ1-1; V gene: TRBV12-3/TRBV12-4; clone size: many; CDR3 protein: CASSPTAGTATEAFF; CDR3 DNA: TGTGCCAGCAGCCCAACCGCCGGGACAGCCACTGAAGCTTTCTTT
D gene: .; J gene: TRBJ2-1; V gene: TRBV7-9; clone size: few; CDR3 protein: CASSLGVRPGEQFF; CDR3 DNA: TGTGCCAGCAGCTTAGGGGTTCGACCGGGTGAGCAGTTCTTC
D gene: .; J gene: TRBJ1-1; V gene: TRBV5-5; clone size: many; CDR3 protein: CASSLFHKSNTEAFF; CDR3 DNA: TGTGCCAGCAGCTTATTTCACAAATCGAACACTGAAGCTTTCTTT
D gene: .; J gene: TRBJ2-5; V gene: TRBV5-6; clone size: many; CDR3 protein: CASRLAGFGATYQETQYF; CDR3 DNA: TGTGCCAGCAGATTGGCGGGCTTTGGGGCGACGTACCAAGAGACCCAGTACTTC
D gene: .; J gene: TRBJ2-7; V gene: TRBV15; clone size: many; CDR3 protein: CATSTDSYEQYF; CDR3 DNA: TGTGCCACCAGCACAGATTCCTACGAGCAGTACTTC
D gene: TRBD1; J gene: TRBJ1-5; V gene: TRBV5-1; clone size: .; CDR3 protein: CASSPGQGQDQPQHF; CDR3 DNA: TGCGCCAGCAGCCCAGGACAGGGACAAGATCAGCCCCAGCATTTT